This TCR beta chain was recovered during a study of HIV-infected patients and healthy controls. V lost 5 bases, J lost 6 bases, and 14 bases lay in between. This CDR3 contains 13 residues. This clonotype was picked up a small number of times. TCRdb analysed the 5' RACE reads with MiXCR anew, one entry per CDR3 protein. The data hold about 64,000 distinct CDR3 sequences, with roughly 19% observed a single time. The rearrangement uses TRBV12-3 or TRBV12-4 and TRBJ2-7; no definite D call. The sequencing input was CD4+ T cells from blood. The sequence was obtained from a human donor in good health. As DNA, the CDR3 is TGTGCCAGCAGTCCCCATTCCGGCTTCGAGCAGTACTTC. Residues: CASSPHSGFEQYF.